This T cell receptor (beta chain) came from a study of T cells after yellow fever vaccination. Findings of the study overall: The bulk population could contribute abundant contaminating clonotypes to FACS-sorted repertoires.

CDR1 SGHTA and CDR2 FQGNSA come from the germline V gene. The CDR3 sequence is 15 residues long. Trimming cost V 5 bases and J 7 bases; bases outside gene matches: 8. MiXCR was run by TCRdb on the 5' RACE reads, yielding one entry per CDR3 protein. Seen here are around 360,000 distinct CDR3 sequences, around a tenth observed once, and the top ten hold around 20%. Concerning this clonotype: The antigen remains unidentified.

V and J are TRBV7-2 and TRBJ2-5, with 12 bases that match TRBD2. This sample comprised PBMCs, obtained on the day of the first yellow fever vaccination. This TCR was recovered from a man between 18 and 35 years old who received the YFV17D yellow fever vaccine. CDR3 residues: CASSRRLAGVGTQYF. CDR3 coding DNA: TGTGCCAGCAGCCGGAGACTAGCGGGGGTAGGGACCCAGTACTTC.